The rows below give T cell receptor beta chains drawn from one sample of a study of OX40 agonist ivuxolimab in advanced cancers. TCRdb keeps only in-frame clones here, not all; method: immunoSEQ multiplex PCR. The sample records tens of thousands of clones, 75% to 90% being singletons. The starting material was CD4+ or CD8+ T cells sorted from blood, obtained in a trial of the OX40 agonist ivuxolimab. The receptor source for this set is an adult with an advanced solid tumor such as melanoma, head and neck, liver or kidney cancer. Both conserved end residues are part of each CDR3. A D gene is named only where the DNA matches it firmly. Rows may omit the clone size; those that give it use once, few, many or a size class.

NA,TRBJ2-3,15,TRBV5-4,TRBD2,TGTGCCATCAGCTGGGGGGGAACTAGCACAGATACGCAGTATTTT,CAISWGGTSTDTQYF
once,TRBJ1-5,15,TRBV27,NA,TGTGCCAGCAGTTTACCCCCCCGGGGCAATCAGCCCCAGCATTTT,CASSLPPRGNQPQHF
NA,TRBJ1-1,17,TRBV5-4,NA,TGTGCCAGCAGCGTCGGGGGGGTTGGGAAGGGTAACCTGAAAGCTTTCTTT,CASSVGGVGKGNLKAFF
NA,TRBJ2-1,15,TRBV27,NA,TGTGCCAGCAGCCCGGGACTGGAGAGATACAATGAGCAGTTCTTC,CASSPGLERYNEQFF
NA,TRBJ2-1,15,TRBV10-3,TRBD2,TGTGCCATCAGTGAGTCGCTAGCGGGAGTGGGTGAGCAGTTCTTC,CAISESLAGVGEQFF
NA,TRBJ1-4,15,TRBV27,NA,TGTGCCAGCAGTTTATCGCGGGGGGGGAATGAAAAACTGTTTTTT,CASSLSRGGNEKLFF
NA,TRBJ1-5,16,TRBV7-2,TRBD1,TGTGCCAGCAGCTTAGCCCCAGGGGGTGGCAATCAGCCCCAGCATTTT,CASSLAPGGGNQPQHF
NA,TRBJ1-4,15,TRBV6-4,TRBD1,TGTGCCAGCAGCGCGACAGGGGATGGGTTTGGAAAACTGTTTTTT,CASSATGDGFGKLFF
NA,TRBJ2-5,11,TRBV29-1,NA,TGCAGCGTTGGGCAGGGCGAGACCCAGTACTTC,CSVGQGETQYF
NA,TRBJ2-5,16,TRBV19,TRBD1,TGTGCCAGTAGTATTTTCCCGACAGGGACAGGCGAGACCCAGTACTTC,CASSIFPTGTGETQYF
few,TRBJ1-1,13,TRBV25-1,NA,TGTGCCAGCAGTGAAGGTCGCTGGGCTGAAGCTTTCTTT,CASSEGRWAEAFF
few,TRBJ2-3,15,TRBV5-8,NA,TGTGCCAGCAGTCCCCGGACTTCAAGCACAGATACGCAGTATTTT,CASSPRTSSTDTQYF
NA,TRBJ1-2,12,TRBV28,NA,TGTGCCAGCAGTCGACAGAACTATGGCTACACCTTC,CASSRQNYGYTF
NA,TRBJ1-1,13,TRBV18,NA,TGTGCCAGCTCACCACCGAACGGGGCTAAAGCTTTCTTT,CASSPPNGAKAFF
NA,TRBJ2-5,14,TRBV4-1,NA,TGCGCCAGCAGCCGACTTCCCCTCCAAGAGACCCAGTACTTC,CASSRLPLQETQYF
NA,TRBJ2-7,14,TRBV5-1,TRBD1,TGCGCCAGCAGCACGGGACAGGGAACCTACGAGCAGTACTTC,CASSTGQGTYEQYF
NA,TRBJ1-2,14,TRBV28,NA,TGTGCCAGCAGTTTCCTGGGGGGGAATATGGGCTACACCTTC,CASSFLGGNMGYTF
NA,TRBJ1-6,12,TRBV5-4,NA,TGTGCCAGCAGCTCTAGTGGATCACCCCTCCACTTT,CASSSSGSPLHF
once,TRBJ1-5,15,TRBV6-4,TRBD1,TGTGCCAGCACGGGACAGGGGATGGGCAATCAGCCCCAGCATTTT,CASTGQGMGNQPQHF
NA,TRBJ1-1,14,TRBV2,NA,TGTGCCAGCAGTGAAGCGCTTCAGGTGACTGAAGCTTTCTTT,CASSEALQVTEAFF
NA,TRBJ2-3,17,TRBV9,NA,TGTGCCAGCAGCCCACTTAGGGACTCTATCGGCACAGATACGCAGTATTTT,CASSPLRDSIGTDTQYF
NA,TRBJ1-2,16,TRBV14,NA,TGTGCCAGCAGCCAAGCCGGGACTCCGGCCGGGTTGGGCTACACCTTC,CASSQAGTPAGLGYTF
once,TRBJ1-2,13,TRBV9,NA,TGTGCCAGCACCCGGTCCGAGGACTATGGCTACACCTTC,CASTRSEDYGYTF
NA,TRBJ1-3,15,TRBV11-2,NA,TGTGCCAGCCGGCGTGGGGTTAGCTCTGGAAACACCATATATTTT,CASRRGVSSGNTIYF
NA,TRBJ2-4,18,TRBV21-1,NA,TGTGCCAGCAGCAAAGAAGGCGCCTTCCACCGAGCCAAAAACATTCAGTACTTC,CASSKEGAFHRAKNIQYF
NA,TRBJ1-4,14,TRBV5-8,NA,TGTGCCAGCTCAGCTTATAGGGTTGATGAAAAACTGTTTTTT,CASSAYRVDEKLFF
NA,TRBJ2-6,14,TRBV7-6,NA,TGTGCCAGCAGGTCTAGCGCTGGGGCCAACGTCCTGACTTTC,CASRSSAGANVLTF
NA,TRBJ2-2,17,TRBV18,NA,TGTGCCAGCTCACCACCGGAAGTGGGAACGAACACCGGGGAGCTGTTTTTT,CASSPPEVGTNTGELFF
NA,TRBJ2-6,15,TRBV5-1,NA,TGCGCCAGCAGCTTGTTATACTCTGGGGCCAACGTCCTGACTTTC,CASSLLYSGANVLTF
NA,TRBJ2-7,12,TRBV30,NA,TGTGCCTGGAGTGCCTTCTCCTACGAGCAGTACTTC,CAWSAFSYEQYF
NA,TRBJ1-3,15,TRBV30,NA,TGTGCCTGGAGTGTATGGTCAGCCTCTGGAAACACCATATATTTT,CAWSVWSASGNTIYF
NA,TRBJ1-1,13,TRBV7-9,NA,TGTGCCAGCAGCGAGACACAAATCACTGAAGCTTTCTTT,CASSETQITEAFF
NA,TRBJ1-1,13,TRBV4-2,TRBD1,TGTGCCAGCAGCCATGGGACAGGGACTGAAGCTTTCTTT,CASSHGTGTEAFF
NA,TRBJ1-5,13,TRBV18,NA,TGTGCCAGCTCACCAACAGAAGATCAGCCCCAGCATTTT,CASSPTEDQPQHF
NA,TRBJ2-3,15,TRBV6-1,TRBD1,TGTGCCGGACGACAGGGTAGCTCTAGCACAGATACGCAGTATTTT,CAGRQGSSSTDTQYF
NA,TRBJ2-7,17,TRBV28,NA,TGTGCCAGCAGTCCAATCATGGTGGTAAGGAGCTCCTACGAGCAGTACTTC,CASSPIMVVRSSYEQYF
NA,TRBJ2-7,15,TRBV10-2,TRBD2,TGCGCCAGCAGTGCCCAAGGCCTAGCGGGGGGTAAGCAGTACTTC,CASSAQGLAGGKQYF
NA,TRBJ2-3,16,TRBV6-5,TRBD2,TGTGCCAGCAGTTACGTGCGGCTAGCGGGCACAGATACGCAGTATTTT,CASSYVRLAGTDTQYF
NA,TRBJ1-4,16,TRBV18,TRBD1,TGTGCCAGCTCACCCGACAGGGTAGGGGCTAATGAAAAACTGTTTTTT,CASSPDRVGANEKLFF
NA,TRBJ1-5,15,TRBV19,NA,TGTGCCAGTGCAAATGACGGCCCAGGCGGTCAGCCCCAGCATTTT,CASANDGPGGQPQHF
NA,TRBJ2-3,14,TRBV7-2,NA,TGTGCCAGCAGCTTAGTTGCAGGTACAGATACGCAGTATTTT,CASSLVAGTDTQYF
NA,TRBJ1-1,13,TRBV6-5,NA,TGTGCCAGCAGTCCCCCACAGGGAACTGAAGCTTTCTTT,CASSPPQGTEAFF
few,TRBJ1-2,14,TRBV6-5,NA,TGTGCCAGCAGTTATGCTGCCAGTCCCTATGGCTACACCTTC,CASSYAASPYGYTF
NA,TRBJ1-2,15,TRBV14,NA,TGTGCCAGCAGCTTGTCGGGGGGTGCCATCTATGGCTACACCTTC,CASSLSGGAIYGYTF
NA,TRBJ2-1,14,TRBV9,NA,TGTGCCAGCAGCGTCCGAACAAGTATCAATGAGCAGTTCTTC,CASSVRTSINEQFF
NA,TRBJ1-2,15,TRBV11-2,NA,TGTGCCAGCAGCTCGAGCATTCCCAGATACTATGGCTACACCTTC,CASSSSIPRYYGYTF
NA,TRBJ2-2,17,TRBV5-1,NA,TGCGCCAGCAGCAATGACATTTTTGGAGGGGGCCCCGGGGAGCTGTTTTTT,CASSNDIFGGGPGELFF
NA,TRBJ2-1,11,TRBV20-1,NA,TGCAGTGCTAGACTTCCCAATGAGCAGTTCTTC,CSARLPNEQFF
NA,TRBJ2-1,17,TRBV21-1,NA,TGTGCCAGCAGCAAAGATCTAGCGGGGGGGTCCTACAATGAGCAGTTCTTC,CASSKDLAGGSYNEQFF
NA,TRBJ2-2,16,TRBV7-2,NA,TGTGCCAGCAGCTTAGGGTGGTCCGCGAACACCGGGGAGCTGTTTTTT,CASSLGWSANTGELFF
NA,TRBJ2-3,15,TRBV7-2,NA,TGTGCCAGCAGCTTGTGGGAGACCCCCACAGATACGCAGTATTTT,CASSLWETPTDTQYF
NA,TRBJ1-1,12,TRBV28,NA,TGTGCCTCCAGGGAGCAGATCACTGAAGCTTTCTTT,CASREQITEAFF
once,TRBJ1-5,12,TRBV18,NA,TGTGCCAGCTCCCTTGATCAATATAGCCAGCATTTT,CASSLDQYSQHF
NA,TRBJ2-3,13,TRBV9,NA,TGTGCCAGCAGCGTAACCGGGCCAGATACGCAGTATTTT,CASSVTGPDTQYF
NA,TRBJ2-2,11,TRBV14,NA,TGTGCCAGCGGACAAACCGGGGAGCTGTTTTTT,CASGQTGELFF
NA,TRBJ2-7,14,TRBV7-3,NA,TGTGCCAGCAGCTTAGGGGCCAGAACCTACGAGCAGTACTTC,CASSLGARTYEQYF
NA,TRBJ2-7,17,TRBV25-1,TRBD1,TGTGCCAGCAGTGAACTTAGGGGCCGGGACAGGGCCTACGAGCAGTACTTC,CASSELRGRDRAYEQYF
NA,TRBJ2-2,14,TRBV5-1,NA,TGCGCCAGCAGCTTTCAACAGGGCACCGGGGAGCTGTTTTTT,CASSFQQGTGELFF
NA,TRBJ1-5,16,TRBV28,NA,TGTGCCAGCAGTTTTGGGGTCAGCTGGTTAAATCAGCCCCAGCATTTT,CASSFGVSWLNQPQHF